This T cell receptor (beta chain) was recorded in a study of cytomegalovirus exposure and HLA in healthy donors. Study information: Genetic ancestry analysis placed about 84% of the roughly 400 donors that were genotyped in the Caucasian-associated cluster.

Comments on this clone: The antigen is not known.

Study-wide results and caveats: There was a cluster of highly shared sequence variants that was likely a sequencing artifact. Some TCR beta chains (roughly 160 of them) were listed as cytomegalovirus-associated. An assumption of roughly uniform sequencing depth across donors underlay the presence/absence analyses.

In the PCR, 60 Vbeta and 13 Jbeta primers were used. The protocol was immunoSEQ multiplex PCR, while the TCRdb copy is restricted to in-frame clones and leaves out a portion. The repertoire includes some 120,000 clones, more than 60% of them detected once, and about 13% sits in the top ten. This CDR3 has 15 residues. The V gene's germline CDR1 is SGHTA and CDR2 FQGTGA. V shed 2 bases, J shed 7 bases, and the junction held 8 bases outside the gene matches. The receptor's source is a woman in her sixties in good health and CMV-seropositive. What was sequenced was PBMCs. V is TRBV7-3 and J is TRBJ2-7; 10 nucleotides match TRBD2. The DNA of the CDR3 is TGTGCCAGCAGCTTACAAGCGGGGGGGCTCGGTGAGCAGTACTTC. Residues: CASSLQAGGLGEQYF.